This TCR beta chain was profiled in a study of OX40 agonist ivuxolimab in advanced cancers. Study overall: Every 2 weeks, patients got intravenous ivuxolimab at one of six dose levels (0.01-10 mg/kg).

Produced via immunoSEQ multiplex PCR; TCRdb's table is partial and in-frame only. The sample includes over 20,000 clones, approximately 80% of them seen just once. The CDR3 totals 12 residues. The germline CDR1 and CDR2 sequences are MNHNY and SVGAGI (reference sequence). Points from the study as a whole: At 0.1 to 3.0 mg/kg and by week 6, CD4+ and CD8+ T cells in the blood had expanded clonally. Relative to CD4+, CD8+ T cells held more expanded clones on average.

Comment on this clone: The target antigen is unknown. The junction does not match germline at one end; this may be a read error.

This sequence was found in an adult with an advanced solid tumor such as melanoma, head and neck, liver or kidney cancer. The chain has TRBV6-6 and TRBJ2-5, with D unresolved. Source: CD4+ or CD8+ T cells sorted from blood, taken in a trial of the OX40 agonist ivuxolimab. The CDR3 spells CASTQNQETQHF. In nucleotides, the CDR3 is TGTGCCAGCACCCAAAACCAAGAGACCCAGCACTTC.